This record concerns one T cell receptor beta chain sequence. This clone has only a few counts. Its target antigen remains unknown. It may be a read error: a sequence one base away is much more abundant. No patient had received any treatment before thyroid surgery. Patient clinical samples collected from about 2012 to 2018 were retrospectively analysed using T-cell receptor beta sequencing. Libraries were made using PCR. The instrument given in TCRdb is Illumina HiSeq 4000. The TCR beta-chain CDR3 region of each patient was profiled by high-throughput sequencing. Concerning the study's data processing: A classifier to discriminate distant-metastatic papillary thyroid cancer patients was built from CDR3 differences across clinicopathological groups. To measure repertoire diversity the researchers used the Shannon index, while the Morisita-Horn index served to gauge how similar the tumor and blood repertoires were. TCRdb's own reprocessing of the public reads used fastp at Q25 and MiXCR and kept productive beta chains. The V and J calls were determined by TCRdb, not by the authors. The sample data list approximately 79,000 clones, and around 7.8% of these were observed just once. Of the sample, around 8.8% falls within the top ten clones.

CDR1 and CDR2 were assigned from the germline V gene as ENHRY and SYGVKD. The CDR3 starts with the cysteine, ends with the phenylalanine, and has 12 residues. Only CDR3 DNA is held: 36 bases, read in frame from base 1. The data stem from a study of metastatic and nonmetastatic thyroid tumors (TCRdb year 2020). Regarding the study in general: For patients with malignant and with benign thyroid disease, the researchers compared repertoires between peripheral blood samples and tumor or nodule tissue samples.

The study at large found these results: TCR beta diversity was reported as significantly higher in malignant tumors than in benign nodules, in both blood and tumor samples.

Sample: blood. The chain links TRBV10-3 with TRBJ1-2; 7 bases in the junction line up with TRBD1. The receptor comes from a female donor with papillary thyroid cancer or a benign thyroid nodule (not recorded which). Some clones in this sample may be carry-over from other donors' samples. In nucleotides, the sequence is TGTGCCATCAGCGGACAGGTCTATAGCTACACCTTC. Translated, it reads CAISGQVYSYTF.